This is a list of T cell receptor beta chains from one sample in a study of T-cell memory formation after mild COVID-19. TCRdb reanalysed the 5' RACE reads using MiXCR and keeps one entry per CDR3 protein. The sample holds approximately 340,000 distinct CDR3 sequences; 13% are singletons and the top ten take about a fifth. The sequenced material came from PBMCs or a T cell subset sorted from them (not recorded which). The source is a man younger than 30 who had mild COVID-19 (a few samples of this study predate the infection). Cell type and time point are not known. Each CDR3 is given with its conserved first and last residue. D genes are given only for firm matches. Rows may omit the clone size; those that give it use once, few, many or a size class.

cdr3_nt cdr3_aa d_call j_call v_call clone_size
TGCAGTGCTAAGGGACAGGTGGTTTCCTACGAGCAGTACTTC CSAKGQVVSYEQYF TRBD1 TRBJ2-7 TRBV20-1 NA
TGTGCCAGCAGTCCAGCAAGACCGTACAATGAGCAGTTCTTC CASSPARPYNEQFF NA TRBJ2-1 TRBV6-5 NA
TGCAAAAGGGACCGACTTAACTATGGCTACACCTTC CKRDRLNYGYTF NA TRBJ1-2 TRBV20-1 few
TGTGCCAGCAGCTTAGCGCCAGCCTCCACCGGGGAGCTGTTTTTT CASSLAPASTGELFF NA TRBJ2-2 TRBV7-9 few
TGTGCCAGCATAAACGGGACTAGTCAGGAGACCCAGTACTTC CASINGTSQETQYF TRBD2 TRBJ2-5 TRBV25-1 few
TGCAGCGTTGCTTTTCCAGGGGACGGCTACACCTTC CSVAFPGDGYTF NA TRBJ1-2 TRBV29-1 few
TGTGCCAGCAGCGTAGACGCCGGATCCTACGAGCAGTACTTC CASSVDAGSYEQYF NA TRBJ2-7 TRBV9 few
TGTGCCAGCAGCTTAGGAGCAATTAATTCACCCCTCCACTTT CASSLGAINSPLHF NA TRBJ1-6 TRBV7-2 NA
TGTGCCAGCAGCCAAGACCCGGGGGATACGCAGTATTTT CASSQDPGDTQYF NA TRBJ2-3 TRBV4-2 NA
TGTGCCACCAGCGTAGGATTAGGGGCTGAAGCTTTCTTT CATSVGLGAEAFF NA TRBJ1-1 TRBV15 few
TGTGCCACACGGTGGGGGCCTTCCTACGAGCAGTACTTC CATRWGPSYEQYF NA TRBJ2-7 TRBV6-2/TRBV6-3 NA
TGTGCCAGCAGCACCGGGCCCTCGAACACCGGGGAGCTGTTTTTT CASSTGPSNTGELFF NA TRBJ2-2 TRBV12-3/TRBV12-4 few
TGTGCCAGCAGCTCCGTAGGAGGGGGGGCGTATGCAGATACGCAGTATTTT CASSSVGGGAYADTQYF NA TRBJ2-3 TRBV5-6 few
TGTGCCAGCAGCCAGGGGGCCCAGGGTTCACCCCTCCACTTT CASSQGAQGSPLHF NA TRBJ1-6 TRBV3-1 few
TGTGCCAGCAGGGCGGGACTAGCCGGAGATACGCAGTATTTT CASRAGLAGDTQYF TRBD2 TRBJ2-3 TRBV25-1 few
TGTGCCAGCAGTGACAGGGTTTTTCCCTGGAAACTGTTTTTT CASSDRVFPWKLFF TRBD1 TRBJ1-4 TRBV6-6 NA
TGTGCCAGCAGCAGCAGAGTCACCGGGGAGCTGTTTTTT CASSSRVTGELFF NA TRBJ2-2 TRBV7-9 NA
TGCAGTGCTAAGTTTGGCGGTTCGGGCACAGATACGCAGTATTTT CSAKFGGSGTDTQYF NA TRBJ2-3 TRBV20-1 few
TGTGCCAGCAGCCAAGATTCTGGGGGACAGGGATTCAATCAGCCCCAGCATTTT CASSQDSGGQGFNQPQHF TRBD1 TRBJ1-5 TRBV3-1 few
TGTGCCAGTACCGGGGGGCACACTGAAGCTTTCTTT CASTGGHTEAFF NA TRBJ1-1 TRBV6-5 NA
TGTGCCAGCAGTTTAGTTAGCGGGATGACAGATACGCAGTATTTT CASSLVSGMTDTQYF TRBD2 TRBJ2-3 TRBV12-3/TRBV12-4 NA
TGCGCCAGCAGCCAAACAGGGAGGGGATCACCCCTCCACTTT CASSQTGRGSPLHF NA TRBJ1-6 TRBV4-1 few
TGTGCCTGGAGCCGCGGGGGGATCGCAGATACGCAGTATTTT CAWSRGGIADTQYF TRBD2 TRBJ2-3 TRBV30 NA
TGCGCCAGCAGCTCCTATGGGACTAGCGGGGCGCCCTCCAAAAACATTCAGTACTTC CASSSYGTSGAPSKNIQYF TRBD2 TRBJ2-4 TRBV5-1 many
TGTGCCAGCAGCTTTTCAGGATACGAGCAGTACTTC CASSFSGYEQYF NA TRBJ2-7 TRBV5-1 many
TGTGCCAGCAGTCCAGGACAGGGCAGGCAGCCCCAGCATTTT CASSPGQGRQPQHF TRBD1 TRBJ1-5 TRBV12-3/TRBV12-4 few
TGTGCCAGCGCCTATCACCGGGAGCTAGAGACCCAGTACTTC CASAYHRELETQYF NA TRBJ2-5 TRBV6-2/TRBV6-3 few
TGTGCCAGCAGCGGTATTAGCGGGGGGCCGGTAGATACGCAGTATTTT CASSGISGGPVDTQYF TRBD2 TRBJ2-3 TRBV12-3/TRBV12-4 few
TGTGCCACCGCAAGGGGAGAAGAGACTGAAGCTTTCTTT CATARGEETEAFF NA TRBJ1-1 TRBV19 few
TGCGCCAGCAGCCAAGAAACGTGGGATACGCAGTATTTT CASSQETWDTQYF NA TRBJ2-3 TRBV4-3 few
TGTGCCAGCAGGAGAGACAGGGGTGGGAACACCGGGGAGCTGTTTTTT CASRRDRGGNTGELFF TRBD1 TRBJ2-2 TRBV7-6 NA
TGTGCCAGCAGCTTTTCGCCTCTGGGAGATACGCAGTATTTT CASSFSPLGDTQYF NA TRBJ2-3 TRBV7-8 many
TGTGCCAGCAGTTCAGGGACAGGGGGTATGAAAAACATTCAGTACTTC CASSSGTGGMKNIQYF TRBD1 TRBJ2-4 TRBV12-3/TRBV12-4 NA
TGTGCCAGCAGCCTAGAGGGAGGACCGGGACAGCCAAATTCACCCCTCCACTTT CASSLEGGPGQPNSPLHF TRBD1 TRBJ1-6 TRBV7-9 few
TGTGCCAGCAGTTATCTAGCGGGGAGCCAAGAGACCCAGTACTTC CASSYLAGSQETQYF TRBD2 TRBJ2-5 TRBV6-6 NA
TGCGCCAGCAGCGTTGGGACTGCTGGAGATGCTTTCTTT CASSVGTAGDAFF NA TRBJ1-1 TRBV5-1 NA
TGTGCCACCAGCACGTGGACAGACTACAATGAGCAGTTCTTC CATSTWTDYNEQFF NA TRBJ2-1 TRBV15 NA
TGTGCCAGCAGCTTGGACACCTCTGGAAACACCATATATTTT CASSLDTSGNTIYF NA TRBJ1-3 TRBV7-9 few
TGTGCCAGCAGGCTGACAGGGGGAGCGAACACCGGGGAGCTGTTTTTT CASRLTGGANTGELFF NA TRBJ2-2 TRBV21-1 few
TGTGCCAGCAGCCACTTCTTTGGCGAGCAGTACTTC CASSHFFGEQYF NA TRBJ2-7 TRBV12-3/TRBV12-4 few
TGTGCCAGCTCATCGGGACTAGCGGGGGGCCAGGGGGAGCAGTACTTC CASSSGLAGGQGEQYF TRBD2 TRBJ2-7 TRBV18 few
TGCGCCAGCAGCTTGGCGGGGAGTGCGACAGATACGCAGTATTTT CASSLAGSATDTQYF NA TRBJ2-3 TRBV5-1 NA
TGTGCCAGGGGACGAGACAGTTCAAAAAATTCACCCCTCCACTTT CARGRDSSKNSPLHF NA TRBJ1-6 TRBV12-3/TRBV12-4 NA
TGTGCCAGCAGCGCGTACTCTGGGGCGGCCTACGAGCAGTACTTC CASSAYSGAAYEQYF NA TRBJ2-7 TRBV9 NA
TGCAGTGCTAGCTCGGTGGTTGGGAATCAGCCCCAGCATTTT CSASSVVGNQPQHF NA TRBJ1-5 TRBV20-1 few
TGCGCCAGCAGCTCCCCCCGGGACAGCATCGAGGGCACAGATACGCAGTATTTT CASSSPRDSIEGTDTQYF TRBD1 TRBJ2-3 TRBV5-1 many
TGTGCCAGCAGCCCAGGTTTGCATGCTAACAATGAGCAGTTCTTC CASSPGLHANNEQFF NA TRBJ2-1 TRBV7-2 few
TGTGCCAGCAGCTCGGAAGCGGGGGGGCCCTACGAGCAGTACTTC CASSSEAGGPYEQYF TRBD2 TRBJ2-7 TRBV7-9 NA
TGTGCCAGCAGTCCCCGGGGACAGGGGTCTGGGGCCAACGTCCTGACTTTC CASSPRGQGSGANVLTF TRBD1 TRBJ2-6 TRBV6-6 NA
TGTGCCAGCAGGTCGGTGGGGGGGAGCACTGAAGCTTTCTTT CASRSVGGSTEAFF NA TRBJ1-1 TRBV7-3 many
TGTGCCAGCAGCTTCCCCCCGGGGGGGTATGGCTACACCTTC CASSFPPGGYGYTF NA TRBJ1-2 TRBV7-9 few
TGTGCCAGCAGGGAGACGGGGGGTACACCCCTCCACTTT CASRETGGTPLHF NA TRBJ1-6 TRBV2 few
TGCGCCAGCAGCTTGGGGTTGGCTCCTAGCGGATCCTACGAGCAGTACTTC CASSLGLAPSGSYEQYF TRBD2 TRBJ2-7 TRBV5-1 NA
TGTGCCGTCCTTGGCCCAGATACGCAGTATTTT CAVLGPDTQYF NA TRBJ2-3 TRBV10-3 NA
TGCGCCGGAAGACCGGACAGCGGCTATGGCTACATCTTC CAGRPDSGYGYIF NA TRBJ1-2 TRBV5-1 NA
TGCAGCGTTGAACTCCAGGAGACCCAGTACTTC CSVELQETQYF NA TRBJ2-5 TRBV29-1 few
TGTGCCAGCAGTTACTCGTCAGATGGGGACACTGAAGCTTTCTTT CASSYSSDGDTEAFF NA TRBJ1-1 TRBV6-5 NA